The present T cell receptor (beta chain) was sequenced within a study of cytomegalovirus exposure and HLA in healthy donors. Note on this clone: Its antigen is as yet unknown.

Study results and limitations: Analysis was carried out at a later point, and it linked a missense DCLRE1C variant to TCR beta V- and J-gene trimming. Usually a TCR sequence was rare, but some public TCRs were found in many donors.

Trimming removed 4 bases from V and 7 bases from J, with 12 bases in between. Germline CDR1 SGHNT, CDR2 YYREEE (reference sequence). The CDR3 is 13 residues long. At collection, donors were nominally healthy, but unrecorded immune exposures were probable. In the PCR, 60 Vbeta and 13 Jbeta primers were used. The method was immunoSEQ multiplex PCR; TCRdb's version includes in-frame clones alone and lacks a portion of them. The data show over 120,000 clones, roughly 80% seen once. The chain has TRBV5-4 and TRBJ1-5, with D perhaps matching TRBD1 (5 bases). The TCR comes from a man between 35 and 55 years old in good health and CMV-seronegative. Sequencing was performed on PBMCs. CDR3 in amino acids: CASSRGGGQPQHF. The CDR3 nucleotides are TGTGCCAGCAGCCGGGGGGGAGGACAGCCCCAGCATTTT.